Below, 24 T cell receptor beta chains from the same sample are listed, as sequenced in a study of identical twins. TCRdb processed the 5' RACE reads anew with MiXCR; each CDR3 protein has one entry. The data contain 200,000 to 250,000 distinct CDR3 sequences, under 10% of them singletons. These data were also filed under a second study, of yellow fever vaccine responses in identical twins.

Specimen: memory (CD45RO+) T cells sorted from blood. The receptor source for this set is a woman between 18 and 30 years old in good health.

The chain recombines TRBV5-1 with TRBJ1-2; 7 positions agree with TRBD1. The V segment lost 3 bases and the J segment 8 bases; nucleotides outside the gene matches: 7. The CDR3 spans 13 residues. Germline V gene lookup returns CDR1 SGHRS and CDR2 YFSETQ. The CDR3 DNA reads TGCGCCAGCAGCTCGGGACAGACGTCCGGCTACACCTTC. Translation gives CASSSGQTSGYTF. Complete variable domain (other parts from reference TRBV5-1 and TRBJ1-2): KAGVTQTPRYLIKTRGQQVTLSCSPISGHRSVSWYQQTPGQGLQFLFEYFSETQRNKGNFPGRFSGRQFSNSRSEMNVSTLELGDSALYLCASSSGQTSGYTFGSGTRLTVV.

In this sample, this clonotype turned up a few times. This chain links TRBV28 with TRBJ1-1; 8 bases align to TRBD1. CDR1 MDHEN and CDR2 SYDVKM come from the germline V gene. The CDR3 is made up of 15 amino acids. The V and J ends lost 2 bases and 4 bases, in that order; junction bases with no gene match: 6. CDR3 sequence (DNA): TGTGCCAGCAGTTTAGTGGGACAGGCGGTCACTGAAGCTTTCTTT. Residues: CASSLVGQAVTEAFF.

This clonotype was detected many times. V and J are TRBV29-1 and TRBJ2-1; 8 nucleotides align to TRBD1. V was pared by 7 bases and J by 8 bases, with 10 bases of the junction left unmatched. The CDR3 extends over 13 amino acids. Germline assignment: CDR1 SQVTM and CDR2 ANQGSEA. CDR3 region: CSAHVRGHDEQFF. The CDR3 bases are TGCAGCGCCCACGTCAGGGGGCACGATGAGCAGTTCTTC.

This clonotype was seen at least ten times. This CDR3 is CASSQSGNTIYF. The CDR3 nucleotides are TGTGCCAGCAGCCAATCTGGAAACACCATATATTTT. The rearrangement links TRBV14 to TRBJ1-3, with no clear D. Germline assignment: CDR1 SGHDN and CDR2 FVKESK. V dropped 2 bases and J dropped 1 base, with 0 bases sitting between them. The CDR3 is made up of 12 amino acids.

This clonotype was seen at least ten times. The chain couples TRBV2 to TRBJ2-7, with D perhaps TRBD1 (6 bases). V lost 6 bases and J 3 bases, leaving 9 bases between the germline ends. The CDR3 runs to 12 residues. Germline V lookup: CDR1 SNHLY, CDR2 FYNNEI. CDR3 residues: CASRDRLYEQYF. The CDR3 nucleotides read TGTGCCAGCAGAGACAGGCTCTACGAGCAGTACTTC.

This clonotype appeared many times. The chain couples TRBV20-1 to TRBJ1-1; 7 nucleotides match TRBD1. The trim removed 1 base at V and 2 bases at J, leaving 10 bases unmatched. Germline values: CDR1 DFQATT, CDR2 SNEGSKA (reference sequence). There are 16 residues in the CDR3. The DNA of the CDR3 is TGCAGTGCTAGAGGACAGGGCGGCGACGGAAACACTGAAGCTTTCTTT. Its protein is CSARGQGGDGNTEAFF.

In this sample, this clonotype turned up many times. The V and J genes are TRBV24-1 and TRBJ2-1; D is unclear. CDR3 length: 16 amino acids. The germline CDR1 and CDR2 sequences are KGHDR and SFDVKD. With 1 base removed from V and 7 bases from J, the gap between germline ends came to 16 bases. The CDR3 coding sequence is TGTGCCACCAGTGATTTAGACTTACCTTCCTGGAATGAGCAGTTCTTC. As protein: CATSDLDLPSWNEQFF.

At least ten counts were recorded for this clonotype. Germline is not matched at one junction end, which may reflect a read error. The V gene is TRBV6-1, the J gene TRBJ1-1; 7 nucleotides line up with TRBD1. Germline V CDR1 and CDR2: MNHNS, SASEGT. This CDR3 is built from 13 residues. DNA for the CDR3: TGTGCCAGCGGTGAACAACAGGGGACTGAAGCTTTCTTT. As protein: CASGEQQGTEAFF.

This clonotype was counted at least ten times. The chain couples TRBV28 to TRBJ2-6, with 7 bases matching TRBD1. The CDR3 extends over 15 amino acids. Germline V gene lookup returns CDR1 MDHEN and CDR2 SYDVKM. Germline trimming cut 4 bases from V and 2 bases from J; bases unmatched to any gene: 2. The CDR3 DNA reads TGTGCCAGCAGTTCCACAGGGGCTGGGGCCAACGTCCTGACTTTC. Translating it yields CASSSTGAGANVLTF.

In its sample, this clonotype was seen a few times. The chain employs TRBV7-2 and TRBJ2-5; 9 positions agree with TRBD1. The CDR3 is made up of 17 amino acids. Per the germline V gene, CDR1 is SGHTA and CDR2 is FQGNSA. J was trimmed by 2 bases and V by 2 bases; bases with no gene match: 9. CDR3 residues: CASSLNNRGRVQETQYF. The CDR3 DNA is TGTGCCAGCAGCTTAAATAACAGGGGGCGGGTACAAGAGACCCAGTACTTC.

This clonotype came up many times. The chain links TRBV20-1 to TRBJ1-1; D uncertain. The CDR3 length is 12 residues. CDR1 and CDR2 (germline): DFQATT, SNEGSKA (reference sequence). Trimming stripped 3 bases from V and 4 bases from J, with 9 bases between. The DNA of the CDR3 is TGCAGTGCTAGTCAACATGCCACTGAAGCTTTCTTT. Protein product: CSASQHATEAFF.

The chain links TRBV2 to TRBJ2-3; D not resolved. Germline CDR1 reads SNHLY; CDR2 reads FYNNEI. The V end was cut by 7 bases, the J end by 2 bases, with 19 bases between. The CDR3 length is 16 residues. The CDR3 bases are TGTGCCAGCACCCCCGGTTTTAAGCTGCTCACAGATACGCAGTATTTT. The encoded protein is CASTPGFKLLTDTQYF.

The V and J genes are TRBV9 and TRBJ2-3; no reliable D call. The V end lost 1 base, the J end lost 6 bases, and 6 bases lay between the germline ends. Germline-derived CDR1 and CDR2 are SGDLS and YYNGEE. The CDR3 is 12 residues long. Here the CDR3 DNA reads TGTGCCAGCAGCGTAAACGTTGATACGCAGTATTTT. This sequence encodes CASSVNVDTQYF.

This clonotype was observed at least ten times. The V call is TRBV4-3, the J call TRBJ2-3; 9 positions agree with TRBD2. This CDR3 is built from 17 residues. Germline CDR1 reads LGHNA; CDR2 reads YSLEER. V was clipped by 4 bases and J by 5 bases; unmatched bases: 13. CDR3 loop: CASSPKGGLAEQDTQYF. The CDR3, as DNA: TGCGCCAGCAGCCCGAAAGGGGGACTAGCTGAACAAGATACGCAGTATTTT.

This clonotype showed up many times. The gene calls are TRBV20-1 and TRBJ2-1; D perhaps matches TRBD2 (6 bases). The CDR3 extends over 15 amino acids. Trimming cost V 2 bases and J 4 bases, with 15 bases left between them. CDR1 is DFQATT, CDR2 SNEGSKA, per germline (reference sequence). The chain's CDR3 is CSARSAASDYNEQFF. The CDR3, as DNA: TGCAGTGCTAGATCGGCGGCTAGCGATTACAATGAGCAGTTCTTC.

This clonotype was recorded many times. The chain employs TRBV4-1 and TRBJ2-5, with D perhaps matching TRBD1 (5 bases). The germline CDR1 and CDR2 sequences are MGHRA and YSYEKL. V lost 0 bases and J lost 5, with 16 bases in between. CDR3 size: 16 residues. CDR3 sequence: CASSQEAYSKGETQYF. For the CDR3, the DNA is TGCGCCAGCAGCCAAGAAGCGTACTCCAAGGGGGAGACCCAGTACTTC.

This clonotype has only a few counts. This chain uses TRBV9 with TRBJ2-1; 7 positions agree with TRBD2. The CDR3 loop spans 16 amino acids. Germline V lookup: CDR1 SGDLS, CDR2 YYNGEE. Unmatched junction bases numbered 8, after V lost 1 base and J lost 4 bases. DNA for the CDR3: TGTGCCAGCAGCGTACAGTGGGAGGGACTTTACAATGAGCAGTTCTTC. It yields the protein CASSVQWEGLYNEQFF.

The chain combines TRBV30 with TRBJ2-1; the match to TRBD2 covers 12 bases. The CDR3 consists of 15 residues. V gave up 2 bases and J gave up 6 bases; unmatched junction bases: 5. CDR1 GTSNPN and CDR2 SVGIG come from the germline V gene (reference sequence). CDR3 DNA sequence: TGTGCCTGGAGTTTGGGGACTAGCGGGCCCAATGAGCAGTTCTTC. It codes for CAWSLGTSGPNEQFF.

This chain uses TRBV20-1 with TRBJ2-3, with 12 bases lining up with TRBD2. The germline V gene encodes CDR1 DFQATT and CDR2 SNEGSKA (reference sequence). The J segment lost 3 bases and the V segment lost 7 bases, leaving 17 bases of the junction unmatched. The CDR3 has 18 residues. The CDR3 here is CSGHARASGGAATDTQYF. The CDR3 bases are TGCAGTGGCCATGCTCGGGCTAGCGGGGGGGCCGCGACAGATACGCAGTATTTT.

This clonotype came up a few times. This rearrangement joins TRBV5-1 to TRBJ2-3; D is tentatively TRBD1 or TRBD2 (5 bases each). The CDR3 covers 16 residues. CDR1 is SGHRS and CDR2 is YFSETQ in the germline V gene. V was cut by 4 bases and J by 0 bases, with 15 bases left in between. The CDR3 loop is CASSPGEGRSTDTQYF. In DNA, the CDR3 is TGCGCCAGCAGCCCGGGTGAGGGGCGGAGCACAGATACGCAGTATTTT.

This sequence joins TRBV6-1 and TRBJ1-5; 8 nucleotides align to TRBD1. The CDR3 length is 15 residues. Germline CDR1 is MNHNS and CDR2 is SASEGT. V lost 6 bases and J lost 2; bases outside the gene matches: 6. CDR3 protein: CASSRTGRRNQPQHF. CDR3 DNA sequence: TGTGCCAGCAGCAGGACAGGGCGGCGCAATCAGCCCCAGCATTTT.

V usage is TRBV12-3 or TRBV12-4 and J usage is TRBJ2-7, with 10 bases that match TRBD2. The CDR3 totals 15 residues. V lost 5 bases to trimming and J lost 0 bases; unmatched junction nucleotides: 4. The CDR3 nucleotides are TGTGCCAGCAGTCCTAGCGGGAGCCCCTCCTACGAGCAGTACTTC. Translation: CASSPSGSPSYEQYF.

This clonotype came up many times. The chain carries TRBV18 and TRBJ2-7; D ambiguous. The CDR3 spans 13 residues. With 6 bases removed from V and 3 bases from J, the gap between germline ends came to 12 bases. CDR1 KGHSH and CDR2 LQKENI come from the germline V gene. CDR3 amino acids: CASSEGPSYEQYF. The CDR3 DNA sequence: TGTGCCAGCTCCGAAGGACCCAGCTACGAGCAGTACTTC.

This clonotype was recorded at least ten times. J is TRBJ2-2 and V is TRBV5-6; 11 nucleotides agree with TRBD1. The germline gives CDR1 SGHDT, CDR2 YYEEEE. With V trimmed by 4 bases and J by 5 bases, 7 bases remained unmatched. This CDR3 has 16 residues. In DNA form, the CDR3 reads TGTGCCAGCAGCCAGCGGGACAGGGGGGGAACCGGGGAGCTGTTTTTT. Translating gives CASSQRDRGGTGELFF.